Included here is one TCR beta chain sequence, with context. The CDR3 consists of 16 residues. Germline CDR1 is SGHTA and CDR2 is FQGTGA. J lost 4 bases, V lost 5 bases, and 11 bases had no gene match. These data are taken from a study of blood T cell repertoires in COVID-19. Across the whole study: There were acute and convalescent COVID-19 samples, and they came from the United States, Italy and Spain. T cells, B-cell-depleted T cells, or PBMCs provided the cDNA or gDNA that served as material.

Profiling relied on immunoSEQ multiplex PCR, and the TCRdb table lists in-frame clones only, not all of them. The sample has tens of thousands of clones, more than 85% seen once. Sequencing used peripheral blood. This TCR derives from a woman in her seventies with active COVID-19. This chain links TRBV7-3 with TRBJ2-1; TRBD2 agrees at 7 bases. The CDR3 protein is CASSPLAGASYNEQFF. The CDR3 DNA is TGTGCCAGCAGCCCCCTCGCGGGAGCCAGTTACAATGAGCAGTTCTTC.